This T cell receptor beta chain is drawn from a study of T cell responses to AZD1222 COVID-19 vaccine. Study information: Samples with a second dose at about 4 or about 12 weeks were pooled together. Study results and limitations: Close to half of spike-specific TCRs reportedly recognize unmutated variant regions. Clonal diversity may have been underestimated, and the donors were mostly white British, with more females than males. Vaccine-associated CD4 TCRs ranged over spike, dominating at 160-218 and 743-854.

V lost 3 bases and J 7 bases, leaving 14 bases between the germline ends. The CDR3 runs 13 residues. Germline-derived CDR1 and CDR2 are SQVTM and ANQGSEA. TCRdb's table, derived via immunoSEQ multiplex PCR, lists solely in-frame clones and lacks some. The sample shows over 100,000 clones, 91% of them seen only once. On this clone: No antigen is known for it.

The sample consisted of peripheral blood, taken on day 0 of AZD1222 vaccination. The TCR sequence derives from an adult in good health. The chain employs TRBV29-1 and TRBJ2-3, with D perhaps matching TRBD2 (7 bases). Here the CDR3 DNA reads TGCAGCGTTGATAAAGGGGGGGAGAATACGCAGTATTTT. Its protein product is CSVDKGGENTQYF.